The clone carrying this T cell receptor (beta chain) has more than one count but fewer than ten. No antigen is known for it. CDR1 is SGHVS, CDR2 FQNEAQ, per germline. This CDR3 spans 13 amino acids. V lost 1 base and J lost 12; bases outside the gene matches: 8. The sample belongs to a study of cytomegalovirus exposure and HLA in healthy donors. Primers: 60 Vbeta forward and 13 Jbeta reverse. Clones were read by immunoSEQ multiplex PCR, and TCRdb kept only the in-frame ones, dropping some. Here the sample spans around 120,000 clones, roughly 70% being singletons. Study observations and caveats: V- and J-gene trimming of TCR beta was linked (in a later analysis) to a missense DCLRE1C variant.

This receptor was obtained from a man aged 40-49 years in good health and CMV-seropositive. The chain employs TRBV7-8 and TRBJ2-7; 8 nucleotides line up with TRBD1. The sequenced sample was PBMCs. CDR3 sequence reads: CASSLVKLTGVYF. In DNA, the CDR3 is TGTGCCAGCAGCTTAGTGAAGTTGACAGGGGTGTACTTC.